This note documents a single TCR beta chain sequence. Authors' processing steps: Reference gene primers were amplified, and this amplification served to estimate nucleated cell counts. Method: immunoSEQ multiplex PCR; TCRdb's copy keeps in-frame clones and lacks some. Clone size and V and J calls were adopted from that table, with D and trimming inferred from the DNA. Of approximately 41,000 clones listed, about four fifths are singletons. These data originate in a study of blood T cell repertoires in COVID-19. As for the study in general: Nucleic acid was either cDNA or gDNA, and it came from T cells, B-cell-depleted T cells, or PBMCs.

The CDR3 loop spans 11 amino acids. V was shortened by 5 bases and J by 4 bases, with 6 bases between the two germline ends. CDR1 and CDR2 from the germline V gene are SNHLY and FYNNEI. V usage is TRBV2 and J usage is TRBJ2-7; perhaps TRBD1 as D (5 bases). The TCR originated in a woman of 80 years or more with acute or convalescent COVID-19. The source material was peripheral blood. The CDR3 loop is CASSQGYEQYF. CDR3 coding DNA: TGTGCCAGCAGTCAGGGTTACGAGCAGTACTTC.